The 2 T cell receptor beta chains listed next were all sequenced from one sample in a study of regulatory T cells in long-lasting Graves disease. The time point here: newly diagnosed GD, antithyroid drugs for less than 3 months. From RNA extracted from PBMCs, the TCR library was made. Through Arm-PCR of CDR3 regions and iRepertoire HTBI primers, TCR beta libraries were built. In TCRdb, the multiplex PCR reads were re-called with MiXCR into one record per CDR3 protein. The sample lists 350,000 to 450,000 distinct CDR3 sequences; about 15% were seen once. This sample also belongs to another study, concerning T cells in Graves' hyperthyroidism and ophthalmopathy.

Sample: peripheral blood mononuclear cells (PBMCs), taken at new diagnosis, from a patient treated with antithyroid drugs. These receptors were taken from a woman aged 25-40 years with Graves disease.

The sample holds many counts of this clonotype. The CDR3, as DNA: TGCAGCACTGGTCAGGGGGAAAGCGGCTACACCTTC. Residues: CSTGQGESGYTF. The chain combines TRBV29-1 with TRBJ1-2, with TRBD1 matching 7 bases. From germline, CDR1 is SQVTM and CDR2 ANQGSEA. The CDR3 is 12 residues long. V dropped 8 bases and J dropped 8; count of bases not matched to a gene: 11. Full variable domain (missing parts from reference TRBV29-1 and TRBJ1-2): SAVISQKPSRDICQRGTSLTIQCQVDSQVTMMFWYRQQPGQSLTLIATANQGSEATYESGFVIDKFPISRPNLTFSTLTVSNMSPEDSSIYLCSTGQGESGYTFGSGTRLTVV.

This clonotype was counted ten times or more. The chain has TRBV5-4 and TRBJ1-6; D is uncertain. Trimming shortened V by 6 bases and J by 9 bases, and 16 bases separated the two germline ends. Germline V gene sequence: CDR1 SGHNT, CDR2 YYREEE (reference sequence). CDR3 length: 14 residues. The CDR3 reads CASTPEGVGSPLHF. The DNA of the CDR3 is TGTGCCAGCACCCCCGAGGGAGTAGGTTCACCCCTCCACTTT.